This entry features one TCR beta chain sequence. Its antigen remains unidentified. No base quality values were provided; no much bigger clone lies one nucleotide off. Other DNA sequences of this sample code for an identical CDR3. The sample originates from a study of control samples from healthy donors and cancer patients (dated by TCRdb to the early 2020s). Library generation was performed with the immunoSEQ multiplex PCR assay. Here the immuneACCESS table is served through TCRdb, limited to in-frame sequences with V and J called. Missing clones are a known gap in these copies; in checked studies unresolved V genes cover under half, and the rest lacks a known reason. Across this sample there are about 12,000 clones, with over 75% seen only once. The ten largest clones capture 2.5% to 3.5% of the sample. From its cysteine to its phenylalanine, the CDR3 spans 17 amino acids. Only the CDR3 DNA is retained, 51 bases long and in frame from the first base. Taken from the germline V gene, the CDR1 and CDR2 loops are LGHNA and YSLEER. Trimming removed 0 bases from V and 1 base from J, leaving 12 bases between the germline ends.

The chain joins TRBV4-3 to TRBJ2-2, and TRBD1 may be the D gene, going by 5 matching bases. The sequenced material came from formalin-fixed, paraffin-embedded tissue. The sequence was obtained from a male donor with melanoma. The CDR3 protein sequence reads: CASSQDLGQLNTGELFF. The DNA reads as follows: TGCGCCAGCAGCCAAGATTTAGGACAACTGAACACCGGGGAGCTGTTTTTT.